Listed below are T cell receptor beta chains from one sample, sequenced in a study of graft-versus-host responses after intestinal transplantation. These receptors lack a known antigen. The repertoire was sequenced with immunoSEQ multiplex PCR; TCRdb's copy has only in-frame clones and lacks some. This table has about 110,000 clones, approximately 93% appearing once. This specimen was unstimulated CD8+ T cells sorted from spleen or lymph node cells, taken before transplant. These receptors all stem from a human donor who was the organ donor for an intestinal transplant. The CDR3 runs from the conserved cysteine through the conserved F or W. The D gene is left open where the match is weak. Clone sizes are given selectively: once, few, many, or a class where the clone is expanded.

v_call	j_call	clone_size	d_call	cdr3_aa	cdr3_nt
TRBV4-1	TRBJ2-7	-	TRBD1	CASSHLTGGYEQYF	TGCGCCAGCAGCCACCTGACAGGGGGCTACGAGCAGTACTTC
TRBV4-1	TRBJ1-4	-	-	CASSLNEKLFF	TGCGCCAGCAGCCTTAATGAAAAACTGTTTTTT
TRBV4-1	TRBJ2-5	once	TRBD2	CASSQNPGGTLQETQYF	TGCGCCAGCAGCCAAAACCCCGGGGGGACTCTTCAAGAGACCCAGTACTTC
TRBV5-4	TRBJ1-1	once	-	CASSPSDGPNTEAFF	TGTGCCAGCAGCCCCTCGGACGGGCCTAACACTGAAGCTTTCTTT
TRBV9	TRBJ2-7	-	-	CASSPRSYEQYF	TGTGCCAGCAGCCCGCGCTCCTACGAGCAGTACTTC
TRBV6-5	TRBJ1-3	-	TRBD1	CASSYDRVVAGNTIYF	TGTGCCAGCAGTTACGACAGGGTTGTCGCTGGAAACACCATATATTTT
TRBV28	TRBJ2-2	-	TRBD2	CASTIAGGGTGELFF	TGTGCCAGCACCATAGCGGGAGGGGGCACCGGGGAGCTGTTTTTT
TRBV9	TRBJ2-7	-	TRBD1	CASSVTGTGNYEQYF	TGTGCCAGCAGCGTTACCGGGACAGGGAATTACGAGCAGTACTTC
TRBV9	TRBJ2-1	-	TRBD2	CASSFPPSSGRGSSYNEQFF	TGTGCCAGCAGCTTCCCCCCTTCTAGCGGGAGGGGGAGCTCCTACAATGAGCAGTTCTTC
TRBV7-9	TRBJ2-2	-	-	CASPEGLFAGELFF	TGTGCCAGCCCCGAGGGACTTTTTGCCGGGGAGCTGTTTTTT
TRBV4-1	TRBJ2-3	-	-	CASSQVAGMADTQYF	TGCGCCAGCAGCCAGGTGGCGGGAATGGCAGATACGCAGTATTTT